A selection of T cell receptor beta chains follows, all from one sample in a study of T cells after yellow fever vaccination. TCRdb redid the calling of the 5' RACE reads with MiXCR, one entry per CDR3 protein. The table has 400,000 to 450,000 distinct CDR3 sequences, over 15% seen once. The material was PBMCs, obtained before the yellow fever booster vaccination. The source of these receptors is a man in his late teens or twenties who received the YFV17D yellow fever vaccine. Each CDR3 is given with its conserved first and last residue. A D gene is named only where the DNA matches it firmly. For some rows the clone size is stated as once, few or many, or as a class when expanded; others skip it.

CDR3 DNA: TGCAGTGCCGGGGTGACCAGAGAGACCCAGTACTTC; CDR3 protein: CSAGVTRETQYF; J gene: TRBJ2-5; clone size: many; CDR3 length: 12; D gene: -; V gene: TRBV20-1
CDR3 DNA: TGTGCCAGCAGCTCGACTAGCCTGACAGATACGCAGTATTTT; CDR3 protein: CASSSTSLTDTQYF; J gene: TRBJ2-3; clone size: -; CDR3 length: 14; D gene: TRBD2; V gene: TRBV7-8
CDR3 DNA: TGTGCCAGCAGCAGGAATCAGCCCCAGCATTTT; CDR3 protein: CASSRNQPQHF; J gene: TRBJ1-5; clone size: few; CDR3 length: 11; D gene: -; V gene: TRBV6-1
CDR3 DNA: TGTGCCAGCAGTAGTCCTCATGATAATTCACCCCTCCACTTT; CDR3 protein: CASSSPHDNSPLHF; J gene: TRBJ1-6; clone size: once; CDR3 length: 14; D gene: -; V gene: TRBV6-2/TRBV6-3
CDR3 DNA: TGTGCCAGCAGCTTAATTTCGGCCGGTGAAGCTTTCTTT; CDR3 protein: CASSLISAGEAFF; J gene: TRBJ1-1; clone size: -; CDR3 length: 13; D gene: -; V gene: TRBV7-2
CDR3 DNA: TGCAGTGCTAGAGGAGGGTCAGGCGACCGCGAGCAGTACTTC; CDR3 protein: CSARGGSGDREQYF; J gene: TRBJ2-7; clone size: -; CDR3 length: 14; D gene: -; V gene: TRBV20-1
CDR3 DNA: TGTGCCAGCAGTTCCGGACAGGTTAAGGAGTTCTTC; CDR3 protein: CASSSGQVKEFF; J gene: TRBJ2-1; clone size: few; CDR3 length: 12; D gene: TRBD1; V gene: TRBV12-3/TRBV12-4
CDR3 DNA: TGCAGTGCTAGTACCGGGGGGGTGGAGACCCAGTACTTC; CDR3 protein: CSASTGGVETQYF; J gene: TRBJ2-5; clone size: few; CDR3 length: 13; D gene: TRBD2; V gene: TRBV20-1
CDR3 DNA: TGTGCCAGCAGTTCGTTGGGACAGTTCCAAGAGACCCAGTACTTC; CDR3 protein: CASSSLGQFQETQYF; J gene: TRBJ2-5; clone size: -; CDR3 length: 15; D gene: TRBD1; V gene: TRBV12-3/TRBV12-4
CDR3 DNA: TGTGCCAGCAGTTACGACCGGGGGATAGGAAAACTGTTTTTT; CDR3 protein: CASSYDRGIGKLFF; J gene: TRBJ1-4; clone size: -; CDR3 length: 14; D gene: -; V gene: TRBV6-5
CDR3 DNA: TGTGCCAGCAGTTTCCTTACCCTAGCGGGGGGTACCACAGATACGCAGTATTTT; CDR3 protein: CASSFLTLAGGTTDTQYF; J gene: TRBJ2-3; clone size: -; CDR3 length: 18; D gene: TRBD2; V gene: TRBV27
CDR3 DNA: TGTGCCAGCAGTTCCGGACAGGGAAGAAACATTCAGTACTTC; CDR3 protein: CASSSGQGRNIQYF; J gene: TRBJ2-4; clone size: -; CDR3 length: 14; D gene: TRBD1; V gene: TRBV28
CDR3 DNA: TGTGCCATCACCGAGGAGGGATCTTCCGGACATGAGCAGTTCTTC; CDR3 protein: CAITEEGSSGHEQFF; J gene: TRBJ2-1; clone size: -; CDR3 length: 15; D gene: -; V gene: TRBV10-3
CDR3 DNA: TGTGCCTGGACAGCGGCAGCCCTCTTTTCTGGAAACACCATATATTTT; CDR3 protein: CAWTAAALFSGNTIYF; J gene: TRBJ1-3; clone size: few; CDR3 length: 16; D gene: -; V gene: TRBV30
CDR3 DNA: TGTGCCAGCAGCCGCAGCCCGACGGGGTCGGGGTTATCGCAGTATTTT; CDR3 protein: CASSRSPTGSGLSQYF; J gene: TRBJ2-3; clone size: few; CDR3 length: 16; D gene: -; V gene: TRBV11-1
CDR3 DNA: TGCGCCAGCAGCCAAGAACCGAGATCGTCCGGGGAGCTGTTTTTT; CDR3 protein: CASSQEPRSSGELFF; J gene: TRBJ2-2; clone size: once; CDR3 length: 15; D gene: -; V gene: TRBV4-1
CDR3 DNA: TGTGCTAGCAGCTCCCGTCCTGGGCAAGGGGAGACCCAGTACTTC; CDR3 protein: CASSSRPGQGETQYF; J gene: TRBJ2-5; clone size: -; CDR3 length: 15; D gene: -; V gene: TRBV7-7
CDR3 DNA: TGTGCCAGCAGCTTAGGATCGAGTCAGCCCCAGCATTTT; CDR3 protein: CASSLGSSQPQHF; J gene: TRBJ1-5; clone size: few; CDR3 length: 13; D gene: -; V gene: TRBV11-1
CDR3 DNA: TGTGCCAGCAGTCACACCGGACCGCCGATGCCCCAGCATTTT; CDR3 protein: CASSHTGPPMPQHF; J gene: TRBJ1-5; clone size: few; CDR3 length: 14; D gene: -; V gene: TRBV3-1
CDR3 DNA: TGTGCCAGCAGTGAATCGGGGCACAGGGAGGGCTACGAGCAGTACTTC; CDR3 protein: CASSESGHREGYEQYF; J gene: TRBJ2-7; clone size: few; CDR3 length: 16; D gene: -; V gene: TRBV6-1
CDR3 DNA: TGTGCCAGCAGTAACCCCCGGACAGGGGTGAACACTGAAGCTTTCTTT; CDR3 protein: CASSNPRTGVNTEAFF; J gene: TRBJ1-1; clone size: -; CDR3 length: 16; D gene: TRBD1; V gene: TRBV12-3/TRBV12-4
CDR3 DNA: TGTGCCAGCAGTTACTCGAACGAGCGAACCCTCTATGGCTACACCTTC; CDR3 protein: CASSYSNERTLYGYTF; J gene: TRBJ1-2; clone size: few; CDR3 length: 16; D gene: -; V gene: TRBV6-6
CDR3 DNA: TGTGCCATCAGTATCCTAGCGGGGGACGATACGCAGTATTTT; CDR3 protein: CAISILAGDDTQYF; J gene: TRBJ2-3; clone size: many; CDR3 length: 14; D gene: TRBD2; V gene: TRBV10-3
CDR3 DNA: TGTGCCAGCAGGTCAACAGGGGTCTCGGCCATTCAGTACTTC; CDR3 protein: CASRSTGVSAIQYF; J gene: TRBJ2-4; clone size: -; CDR3 length: 14; D gene: TRBD1; V gene: TRBV6-5
CDR3 DNA: TGTGCCAGCAGCCCGACTAGCGGGGGACACGGGGAGCTGTTTTTT; CDR3 protein: CASSPTSGGHGELFF; J gene: TRBJ2-2; clone size: few; CDR3 length: 15; D gene: TRBD2; V gene: TRBV7-2
CDR3 DNA: TGCAGTGCTAGCGTGACAGGGGGCTACACTGAAGCTTTCTTT; CDR3 protein: CSASVTGGYTEAFF; J gene: TRBJ1-1; clone size: few; CDR3 length: 14; D gene: TRBD1; V gene: TRBV20-1
CDR3 DNA: TGTGCCAGCATTTTCGAGACAGGGGGATCGGAGACCCAGTACTTC; CDR3 protein: CASIFETGGSETQYF; J gene: TRBJ2-5; clone size: few; CDR3 length: 15; D gene: TRBD1; V gene: TRBV5-5
CDR3 DNA: TGCAGTGATAGCATTGACACTGAAGCTTTCTTT; CDR3 protein: CSDSIDTEAFF; J gene: TRBJ1-1; clone size: few; CDR3 length: 11; D gene: -; V gene: TRBV20-1
CDR3 DNA: TGTGCCAGCACCCCGACAGGGACCTACGAGCAGTACTTC; CDR3 protein: CASTPTGTYEQYF; J gene: TRBJ2-7; clone size: -; CDR3 length: 13; D gene: TRBD1; V gene: TRBV12-3/TRBV12-4
CDR3 DNA: TGTGCCAGCAGCTTAGTACAGGGTTGGACCCAGTACTTC; CDR3 protein: CASSLVQGWTQYF; J gene: TRBJ2-5; clone size: -; CDR3 length: 13; D gene: -; V gene: TRBV7-2
CDR3 DNA: TGTGCCAGCAGCCCACGGGCGGCAGGGGGGTATGGCTACACCTTC; CDR3 protein: CASSPRAAGGYGYTF; J gene: TRBJ1-2; clone size: -; CDR3 length: 15; D gene: TRBD1; V gene: TRBV7-2
CDR3 DNA: TGTGCCAGCAGTTACTCGGACATTAATGAAAAACTGTTTTTT; CDR3 protein: CASSYSDINEKLFF; J gene: TRBJ1-4; clone size: -; CDR3 length: 14; D gene: -; V gene: TRBV6-5
CDR3 DNA: TGTGCCAGCAGCCCTCCGGAAGGCCATCAGCCCCAGCATTTT; CDR3 protein: CASSPPEGHQPQHF; J gene: TRBJ1-5; clone size: few; CDR3 length: 14; D gene: -; V gene: TRBV6-2/TRBV6-3
CDR3 DNA: TGTGCCACCAGCTCCGCGGGACTAGCGGGGGGGCCCTGGGAGCAGTTCTTC; CDR3 protein: CATSSAGLAGGPWEQFF; J gene: TRBJ2-1; clone size: -; CDR3 length: 17; D gene: TRBD2; V gene: TRBV24-1
CDR3 DNA: TGCAGTGCTAAAAGGGGGGACGTAAAACTGTTTTTT; CDR3 protein: CSAKRGDVKLFF; J gene: TRBJ1-4; clone size: many; CDR3 length: 12; D gene: -; V gene: TRBV20-1
CDR3 DNA: TGTGCCAGCAGAATGTCTGGAAACACCATATATTTT; CDR3 protein: CASRMSGNTIYF; J gene: TRBJ1-3; clone size: few; CDR3 length: 12; D gene: -; V gene: TRBV28
CDR3 DNA: TGCAGTGCTAGTGTAAGGGAGAATGAGCAGTTCTTC; CDR3 protein: CSASVRENEQFF; J gene: TRBJ2-1; clone size: few; CDR3 length: 12; D gene: -; V gene: TRBV20-1
CDR3 DNA: TGTGCCAGCAGTATTAGGGGGGGAAGGACTAGCACAGATACGCAGTATTTT; CDR3 protein: CASSIRGGRTSTDTQYF; J gene: TRBJ2-3; clone size: few; CDR3 length: 17; D gene: -; V gene: TRBV6-5
CDR3 DNA: TGTGCCAGCAGTCCCCGCTTCTATCAAGGGGCTGGAAACACCATATATTTT; CDR3 protein: CASSPRFYQGAGNTIYF; J gene: TRBJ1-3; clone size: many; CDR3 length: 17; D gene: -; V gene: TRBV28
CDR3 DNA: TGCGCCAGCAGCATTGACAGGGGGCGAGTTTACGAGCAGTACTTC; CDR3 protein: CASSIDRGRVYEQYF; J gene: TRBJ2-7; clone size: -; CDR3 length: 15; D gene: TRBD1; V gene: TRBV4-3
CDR3 DNA: TGCGCCAGCAGAGTACTAGCGGGGGGGAACACAGATACGCAGTATTTT; CDR3 protein: CASRVLAGGNTDTQYF; J gene: TRBJ2-3; clone size: -; CDR3 length: 16; D gene: TRBD2; V gene: TRBV10-2
CDR3 DNA: TGTGCCAGCAGTTACTCGGCCCCTTGGGGGGTCACAGATACGCAGTATTTT; CDR3 protein: CASSYSAPWGVTDTQYF; J gene: TRBJ2-3; clone size: few; CDR3 length: 17; D gene: -; V gene: TRBV6-5